The 30 T cell receptor beta chains reported below all come from one sample, sequenced in a study of shared clonotypes between healthy human individuals. TCRdb's table, derived via immunoSEQ multiplex PCR, lists solely in-frame clones and lacks some. The sample has about 1.1 million clones, roughly 74% seen once. Material for sequencing was memory CD4+ T cells from PBMCs. Subset: CD45RA-negative fraction. The source is a man in his late teens or twenties in good health. Some clones in this sample may be carry-over from other donors' samples.

V and J are TRBV27 and TRBJ2-5, with 8 bases lining up with TRBD1. From germline, CDR1 is MNHEY and CDR2 SMNVEV (reference sequence). V was pared by 6 bases and J by 2 bases, with 11 bases of the junction left unmatched. The CDR3 runs 16 residues. The CDR3 DNA reads TGTGCCAGCAGGCGTCAAACAGGGGGGCCGCAAGAGACCCAGTACTTC. Residues: CASRRQTGGPQETQYF.

This clone was detected a few times. The CDR3 sequence: CASSTPGLLLSYEQYF. For the CDR3, the DNA is TGTGCCAGCAGCACCCCCGGACTGCTTCTCTCCTACGAGCAGTACTTC. The V and J genes are TRBV28 and TRBJ2-7; tentative D call: TRBD2 (5 bases). Trimming took off 6 bases at V and 0 bases at J, with 18 bases between the two ends. The CDR3 runs to 16 residues. CDR1 and CDR2 from the germline V gene are MDHEN and SYDVKM.

The rearrangement links TRBV7-2 to TRBJ1-3, with a possible D match to TRBD1 (6 bases). The V end lost 2 bases, the J end lost 7 bases, and 9 bases lay between the germline ends. Germline V gene sequence: CDR1 SGHTA, CDR2 FQGNSA. This CDR3 contains 13 residues. Here the CDR3 DNA reads TGTGCCAGCAGCTTATCAGGGGATAACACCATATATTTT. Residues: CASSLSGDNTIYF.

This clone was recorded many times. The rearrangement links TRBV5-4 to TRBJ2-7; 8 bases line up with TRBD1. The length of the CDR3 is 13 residues. Trimming at V came to 4 bases and at J to 7 bases, leaving 7 bases not matched to a gene. Germline V CDR1 and CDR2: SGHNT, YYREEE (reference sequence). The chain's CDR3 is CASSTDRVGEQYF. The CDR3 DNA reads as TGTGCCAGCAGCACGGACAGGGTCGGGGAGCAGTACTTC.

The chain joins TRBV28 to TRBJ2-1, with D possibly being TRBD2 (7 bases). Germline-derived CDR1 and CDR2 are MDHEN and SYDVKM. Trimming took 8 bases from V and 5 from J, leaving 19 bases between them. CDR3 length: 15 residues. As DNA, the CDR3 is TGTGCCAGCCGAACGGCGGGGGCAGTTCACAATGAGCAGTTCTTC. It is translated as CASRTAGAVHNEQFF.

The chain links TRBV5-1 to TRBJ2-7, with TRBD2 matching over 11 bases. CDR3 length: 16 residues. With V trimmed by 4 bases and J by 5 bases, 11 bases remained unmatched. Germline loops: CDR1 SGHRS, CDR2 YFSETQ. CDR3 DNA sequence: TGCGCCAGCAGCCCGGCCACTAGCGGGAGTATCCACGAGCAGTACTTC. It encodes CASSPATSGSIHEQYF.

This clone was seen once. Other DNA sequences in the same sample also yield this CDR3. V usage is TRBV7-2 and J usage is TRBJ2-5; D perhaps matches TRBD2 (6 bases). V was trimmed by 6 bases and J by 0 bases, leaving 17 bases between them. There are 16 residues in the CDR3. Germline V gives CDR1 SGHTA, CDR2 FQGNSA. The CDR3 sequence: CASSPSAGPYQETQYF. In nucleotides, the CDR3 is TGTGCCAGCAGTCCCAGCGCGGGACCATACCAAGAGACCCAGTACTTC.

The V and J genes are TRBV29-1 and TRBJ1-2; D is unresolved. The CDR3 totals 14 residues. Trimming removed 2 bases at V and 0 bases at J, with 10 bases between. The germline V gene has CDR1 SQVTM and CDR2 ANQGSEA. The CDR3: CSVEYGPTNYGYTF. CDR3 DNA sequence: TGCAGCGTTGAATATGGGCCTACTAACTATGGCTACACCTTC. Full variable domain (rest looked up from reference TRBV29-1 and TRBJ1-2): SAVISQKPSRDICQRGTSLTIQCQVDSQVTMMFWYRQQPGQSLTLIATANQGSEATYESGFVIDKFPISRPNLTFSTLTVSNMSPEDSSIYLCSVEYGPTNYGYTFGSGTRLTVV.

J is TRBJ1-5 and V is TRBV6-6; no clear D gene. The CDR3 has 12 residues. Germline V gene data show CDR1 as MNHNY and CDR2 as SVGAGI (reference sequence). Trimming left V 7 bases short and J 7 bases short, with 11 bases between. CDR3 sequence reads: CASKSGEQPQHF. In nucleotides, the CDR3 is TGTGCCAGCAAGTCAGGAGAACAGCCCCAGCATTTT.

The chain recombines TRBV9 with TRBJ2-1, with D unclear. V was shortened by 0 bases and J by 8 bases, with 12 bases between the two germline ends. CDR1 SGDLS and CDR2 YYNGEE come from the germline V gene. The CDR3 is 14 residues long. CDR3 residues: CASSVGVVGYEQFF. CDR3 nucleotide sequence: TGTGCCAGCAGCGTAGGGGTTGTGGGTTATGAGCAGTTCTTC.

The chain employs TRBV7-2 and TRBJ1-5, with unresolved D. V lost 4 bases and J 6 bases, leaving 10 bases between the germline ends. Germline V gene lookup returns CDR1 SGHTA and CDR2 FQGNSA. The CDR3 runs to 13 residues. CDR3 sequence (DNA): TGTGCCAGCAGCTCCTCGGCGGGTCAGCCCCAGCATTTT. This encodes CASSSSAGQPQHF.

J is TRBJ1-2 and V is TRBV5-4; 7 bases are a match to TRBD1. J lost 8 bases, V lost 4 bases, and 11 bases had no gene match. This CDR3 has 14 residues. The germline gives CDR1 SGHNT, CDR2 YYREEE (reference sequence). CDR3 sequence: CASSITRGGAGYTF. The CDR3 coding sequence is TGTGCCAGCAGCATCACCAGAGGGGGCGCGGGCTACACCTTC.

This clone was observed once. Other DNA sequences in the sample encode the same CDR3. This rearrangement joins TRBV6-1 to TRBJ1-1; D remains ambiguous. Germline assignment: CDR1 MNHNS and CDR2 SASEGT. The V end was cut by 1 base, the J end by 4 bases, with 7 bases between. The CDR3 contains 13 residues. In DNA form, the CDR3 reads TGTGCCAGCAGTGAAGATGGATTCACTGAAGCTTTCTTT. Translating gives CASSEDGFTEAFF.

V and J are TRBV4-2 and TRBJ2-3; no clear D. This CDR3 region has 15 residues. With 2 bases removed from V and 1 base from J, the gap between germline ends came to 10 bases. Germline loops: CDR1 LGHNA, CDR2 YNFKEQ. The CDR3 protein is CASSQTTVRTDTQYF. In DNA form, the CDR3 reads TGTGCCAGCAGCCAAACGACGGTTCGCACAGATACGCAGTATTTT.

Concerning this clone itself: This could be a read error, since a much larger clone is one nucleotide away. This chain's CDR3 is CANSSNRGKETQYF. The CDR3, as DNA: TGTGCCAACAGCTCAAACAGGGGTAAAGAGACCCAGTACTTC. The J gene is TRBJ2-5, the V gene TRBV7-2; TRBD1 matches at 7 bases. The germline gives CDR1 SGHTA, CDR2 FQGNSA. The CDR3 extends over 14 amino acids.

The V and J genes are TRBV28 and TRBJ1-5, with 7 nucleotides matching TRBD1. Per the germline V gene, CDR1 is MDHEN and CDR2 is SYDVKM. The CDR3 contains 14 residues. V lost 6 bases, J lost 5 bases, and 7 bases stayed unmatched. DNA for the CDR3: TGTGCCAGCAGGAGGGGACAGCGCTATCAGCCCCAGCATTTT. This sequence encodes CASRRGQRYQPQHF.

This clone was seen only a few times. The chain couples TRBV19 to TRBJ1-1; unclear D gene. Trimming removed 3 bases from V and 6 bases from J, with 11 bases in between. There are 13 residues in the CDR3. The V gene's germline CDR1 is LNHDA and CDR2 SQIVND (reference sequence). The CDR3 is CASSISPDAEAFF. CDR3 in DNA: TGTGCCAGTAGTATCAGCCCAGATGCTGAAGCTTTCTTT.

For this clone: This sample also contains other DNA sequences that code for the same CDR3. The rearrangement links TRBV27 to TRBJ1-5; D unresolved. CDR1 is MNHEY and CDR2 is SMNVEV in the germline V gene (reference sequence). The CDR3 sequence is 13 residues long. V lost 2 bases to trimming and J lost 1 base, with 3 bases between them. The CDR3 protein is CASSLRSNQPQHF. CDR3 coding DNA: TGTGCCAGCAGTTTACGAAGCAATCAGCCCCAGCATTTT.

This rearrangement joins TRBV28 to TRBJ2-5; 8 bases align to TRBD1. Per the germline V gene, CDR1 is MDHEN and CDR2 is SYDVKM. CDR3 length equals 15 residues. Trimming cost V 5 bases and J 4 bases; bases outside gene matches: 9. The CDR3 DNA reads TGTGCCAGCAGTACACGACAGGGGATAGTAGAGACCCAGTACTTC. Encoded protein: CASSTRQGIVETQYF.

The chain combines TRBV28 with TRBJ1-2; D perhaps matches TRBD1 (6 bases). V dropped 3 bases and J dropped 5 bases, with 16 bases sitting between them. There are 15 residues in the CDR3. Germline loops: CDR1 MDHEN, CDR2 SYDVKM. The CDR3 DNA follows: TGTGCCAGCAGTTTTAGCAATCGAGGGGGGTATGGCTACACCTTC. Translation gives CASSFSNRGGYGYTF.

The chain uses TRBV6-1 and TRBJ2-3, with 7 positions matching TRBD2. V was pared by 6 bases and J by 2 bases, with 8 bases of the junction left unmatched. Germline lookup yields CDR1 MNHNS and CDR2 SASEGT. This CDR3 has 15 residues. The CDR3 region has the DNA TGTGCCAGCAGCGGGGACTACTCAGTCACAGATACGCAGTATTTT. Amino acids: CASSGDYSVTDTQYF.

The chain uses TRBV4-1 and TRBJ2-5; 8 bases align to TRBD2. Germline CDR1 MGHRA, CDR2 YSYEKL. V shed 2 bases, J shed 2 bases, and the junction held 4 bases outside the gene matches. This CDR3 is built from 15 residues. As DNA, the CDR3 is TGCGCCAGCAGCCAACAGGGCGGGAGGCAAGAGACCCAGTACTTC. Encoded protein: CASSQQGGRQETQYF.

This chain uses TRBV5-4 with TRBJ1-2; weak D call: TRBD1 (5 bases). The V gene lost 4 bases and the J gene lost 6 bases, with 16 bases spanning the gap. The V gene's germline CDR1 is SGHNT and CDR2 YYREEE (reference sequence). The CDR3 length is 14 residues. The chain's CDR3 is CASSKGTEWDGYTF. The CDR3 DNA sequence: TGTGCCAGCAGCAAGGGGACGGAATGGGATGGCTACACCTTC. The variable domain in full, with the rest retrieved from reference TRBV5-4 and TRBJ1-2, is ETGVTQSPTHLIKTRGQQVTLRCSSQSGHNTVSWYQQALGQGPQFIFQYYREEENGRGNFPPRFSGLQFPNYSSELNVNALELDDSALYLCASSKGTEWDGYTFGSGTRLTVV.

The rearrangement uses TRBV27 and TRBJ2-5; weak D call: TRBD2 (6 bases). The CDR3 runs 13 residues. V dropped 10 bases and J dropped 4 bases, with 16 bases sitting between them. Germline V gene lookup returns CDR1 MNHEY and CDR2 SMNVEV (reference sequence). The CDR3 bases are TGTGCCACTGACGGATGGGGAGGAGAGACCCAGTACTTC. The encoded protein is CATDGWGGETQYF.

The chain has TRBV5-1 and TRBJ2-3, with TRBD1 matching over 7 bases. In germline, CDR1 is SGHRS, CDR2 YFSETQ. The CDR3 totals 15 residues. Trimming cost V 0 bases and J 3 bases; bases outside gene matches: 4. This CDR3 reads CASSLVGTETDTQYF. CDR3 sequence (DNA): TGCGCCAGCAGCTTGGTAGGGACAGAGACAGATACGCAGTATTTT.

The rearrangement joins TRBV11-2 to TRBJ2-1; 9 positions agree with TRBD2. The CDR3 spans 16 residues. In germline, CDR1 is SGHAT, CDR2 FQNNGV. After removal of 2 bases from V and 2 bases from J, the junction contained 4 bases not matched to a gene. The CDR3 loop reads CASSLTPSGTYNEQFF. The CDR3 region has the DNA TGTGCCAGCAGCTTAACGCCTAGCGGGACCTACAATGAGCAGTTCTTC.

The chain combines TRBV6-1 with TRBJ1-5; D is unclear. The CDR3 covers 13 residues. The V gene lost 2 bases and the J gene lost 6 bases, with 8 bases spanning the gap. Germline loops: CDR1 MNHNS, CDR2 SASEGT. CDR3 protein: CASSEQMGQPQHF. The DNA of the CDR3 is TGTGCCAGCAGTGAACAGATGGGTCAGCCCCAGCATTTT.

J is TRBJ2-7 and V is TRBV7-9, with 7 positions matching TRBD1. There are 11 residues in the CDR3. Germline loops: CDR1 SEHNR, CDR2 FQNEAQ (reference sequence). The J segment lost 9 bases and the V segment lost 5 bases, leaving 4 bases of the junction unmatched. Here the CDR3 reads CASSTGEWQYF. The CDR3 nucleotides are TGTGCCAGCAGCACAGGGGAATGGCAGTACTTC.

The CDR3 DNA follows: TGTGCCAGCAACCAGCAATCCAGGGTAGAGCAGTACTTC. This translates into CASNQQSRVEQYF. This chain connects TRBV2 to TRBJ2-7; D might be TRBD1 (5 bases). Germline CDR1 reads SNHLY; CDR2 reads FYNNEI. Between the trimmed V and J ends, which lost 7 bases and 7 bases, there was a span of 17 bases. There are 13 residues in the CDR3.

The chain links TRBV30 to TRBJ1-2, with D hard to call. V lost 0 bases to trimming and J lost 8 bases, with 13 bases between them. Germline V CDR1 and CDR2: GTSNPN, SVGIG (reference sequence). The CDR3 has 13 residues. CDR3 sequence (DNA): TGTGCCTGGAGTGTAAGTAGTGGCCTGGGCTACACCTTC. This encodes CAWSVSSGLGYTF.